This T cell receptor beta chain was sequenced in a study of blood T cell repertoires in COVID-19. The data were produced by immunoSEQ multiplex PCR, yet TCRdb's version contains in-frame clones alone and is incomplete. This table holds approximately 210,000 clones, 86% found once. The germline gives CDR1 SGHRS, CDR2 YFSETQ. Trimming at V came to 7 bases and at J to 5 bases, leaving 17 bases not matched to a gene. CDR3 length: 19 amino acids. Material: peripheral blood. The J gene is TRBJ2-1, the V gene TRBV5-1; the match to TRBD2 covers 14 bases. This clonotype was sampled from a man aged 50 to 59 with COVID-19, enrolled during active disease. The CDR3 bases are TGCGCCAGCGGACCGGGACTAGCGGGAGTCGGACGGGGGGACAATGAGCAGTTCTTC. It is translated as CASGPGLAGVGRGDNEQFF.